The 17 T cell receptor beta chains below all came from one sample that was sequenced in a study of blood T cell repertoires in COVID-19. Using immunoSEQ multiplex PCR, the repertoire was profiled, and TCRdb retains in-frame clones only, with some absent. The table shows around 200,000 clones, with approximately 87% occurring only once. Input material: PBMCs or T cells enriched from blood (not recorded which). These TCRs come from a woman between 50 and 59 years old in a cohort exposed to, infected with or recovered from COVID-19 (not recorded which).

V usage is TRBV7-9 and J usage is TRBJ1-2, with 12 bases aligning to TRBD1. The germline V gene encodes CDR1 SEHNR and CDR2 FQNEAQ (reference sequence). The CDR3 runs 16 residues. Germline trimming cut 5 bases from V and 3 bases from J; bases unmatched to any gene: 7. The CDR3 here is CASSPGQGAVDYGYTF. The CDR3 DNA follows: TGTGCCAGCAGCCCGGGACAGGGGGCGGTTGACTATGGCTACACCTTC.

This clone appeared once. This chain uses TRBV24-1 with TRBJ2-7; perhaps TRBD1 as D (6 bases). Trimming pared 4 bases from V and 1 base from J, leaving 25 bases between. This CDR3 region has 19 residues. Germline-derived CDR1 and CDR2 are KGHDR and SFDVKD. Here the CDR3 reads CATSDPGGNRRWGSYEQYF. The CDR3 DNA reads TGTGCCACCAGTGACCCTGGGGGCAACCGGCGTTGGGGATCCTACGAGCAGTACTTC.

The J gene is TRBJ2-7, the V gene TRBV7-9; D uncertain. Trimming took off 1 base at V and 0 bases at J, with 10 bases between the two ends. CDR1 and CDR2 (germline): SEHNR, FQNEAQ (reference sequence). This CDR3 is 15 amino acids long. The CDR3 nucleotides read TGTGCCAGCAGCTTAGTACCCTCTAACTCCTACGAGCAGTACTTC. Encoded protein: CASSLVPSNSYEQYF.

V is TRBV6-2 or TRBV6-3 and J is TRBJ2-5; 12 nucleotides line up with TRBD2. Trimming at V came to 5 bases and at J to 5 bases, leaving 6 bases not matched to a gene. CDR1 is MNHEY, CDR2 SVGEGT, per germline. The length of the CDR3 is 15 residues. CDR3: CASSPRTSGIETQYF. The CDR3 coding sequence is TGTGCCAGCAGTCCACGGACTAGCGGGATCGAGACCCAGTACTTC.

V gene TRBV7-9 combines with J gene TRBJ1-2, with D possibly TRBD1 on 5 matching bases. Germline CDR1 SEHNR, CDR2 FQNEAQ (reference sequence). V lost 1 base to trimming and J lost 5 bases, with 11 bases between them. The CDR3 is 14 amino acids. CDR3 coding DNA: TGTGCCAGCAGCTTAGTAGGGGCACCTTATGGCTACACCTTC. Translation: CASSLVGAPYGYTF.

The gene calls are TRBV20-1 and TRBJ1-1; possible D gene TRBD1, 5 bases. The CDR3 runs to 10 residues. The germline gives CDR1 DFQATT, CDR2 SNEGSKA (reference sequence). Trimming pared 8 bases from V and 3 bases from J, leaving 7 bases between. The CDR3 reads CSPGDTEAFF. The CDR3 bases are TGCAGTCCGGGGGACACTGAAGCTTTCTTT.

V usage is TRBV12-5 and J usage is TRBJ1-4; 9 bases are a match to TRBD1. Germline V gives CDR1 LGHNT, CDR2 FRNRAP. The junction had 4 bases not matched to a gene; V was cut back by 6 bases and J by 5 bases. This CDR3 has 14 amino acids. DNA for the CDR3: TGTGCTAGTGGAGGGACAGGGTGGAATGAAAAACTGTTTTTT. This codes for CASGGTGWNEKLFF.

The chain joins TRBV6-5 to TRBJ1-5, with TRBD1 as a possible D gene (6 bases). The germline V gene encodes CDR1 MNHEY and CDR2 SVGAGI. The CDR3 extends over 15 amino acids. V dropped 2 bases and J dropped 5 bases, with 13 bases sitting between them. DNA of the CDR3: TGTGCCAGCAGTTACCTGAGACAGGAGGATCAGCCCCAGCATTTT. It is translated as CASSYLRQEDQPQHF.

This clone was counted between two and nine times. The CDR3 DNA reads TGTGCCAGCAGTTTCTCGGGGTCACCCCTCCACTTT. As protein: CASSFSGSPLHF. The chain combines TRBV12-3 or TRBV12-4 with TRBJ1-6; unclear D gene. Trimming removed 3 bases from V and 10 bases from J, with 7 bases in between. The CDR3 has 12 residues.

The V and J genes are TRBV19 and TRBJ2-3, with TRBD2 matching 8 bases. The germline V gene has CDR1 LNHDA and CDR2 SQIVND (reference sequence). V lost 7 bases to trimming and J lost 2 bases; unmatched junction nucleotides: 5. The CDR3 sequence is 14 residues long. This CDR3 reads CASNQRGFTDTQYF. Written as DNA, the CDR3 is TGTGCCAGTAACCAGCGGGGGTTCACAGATACGCAGTATTTT.

The V gene is TRBV27, the J gene TRBJ1-3; D unresolved. The germline V gene has CDR1 MNHEY and CDR2 SMNVEV (reference sequence). The V and J ends lost 2 bases and 0 bases respectively, with 23 bases between them. The CDR3 is 20 amino acids. CDR3 amino acids: CASSLKEGLRAHGSGNTIYF. The DNA of the CDR3 is TGTGCCAGCAGTTTAAAGGAGGGTCTTCGGGCCCATGGCTCTGGAAACACCATATATTTT.

The chain uses TRBV5-1 and TRBJ1-4; TRBD1 is a possible D gene (5 bases). Trimming removed 7 bases at V and 4 bases at J, with 14 bases between. Germline loops: CDR1 SGHRS, CDR2 YFSETQ. This CDR3 has 14 amino acids. As DNA, the CDR3 is TGCGCCAGCGCTCCTGGGGGGGTTAATGAAAAACTGTTTTTT. Translation gives CASAPGGVNEKLFF.

This sequence joins TRBV7-9 and TRBJ1-4; TRBD1 matches 9 bases. CDR3 length: 15 amino acids. Germline V gene lookup returns CDR1 SEHNR and CDR2 FQNEAQ (reference sequence). The V segment lost 5 bases and the J segment 7 bases; nucleotides outside the gene matches: 8. CDR3 bases: TGTGCCAGCAGCCAAACCGGGACAGGGTCTGAAAAACTGTTTTTT. Translation: CASSQTGTGSEKLFF. Together with reference TRBV7-9 and TRBJ1-4, the CDR3 gives the full variable domain: DTGVSQNPRHKITKRGQNVTFRCDPISEHNRLYWYRQTLGQGPEFLTYFQNEAQLEKSRLLSDRFSAERPKGSFSTLEIQRTEQGDSAMYLCASSQTGTGSEKLFFGSGTQLSVL.

The chain couples TRBV5-1 to TRBJ2-2; 8 bases map to TRBD1. J lost 4 bases, V lost 3 bases, and 8 bases had no gene match. The CDR3 length is 16 residues. Germline assignment: CDR1 SGHRS and CDR2 YFSETQ. The CDR3 protein is CASSSGRGLATGELFF. The CDR3 coding sequence is TGCGCCAGCAGCTCGGGCAGGGGGCTGGCCACCGGGGAGCTGTTTTTT.

The chain links TRBV10-1 to TRBJ1-5; no definite D call. The CDR3 extends over 11 amino acids. Germline CDR1 is WNHNN and CDR2 is SYGVQD (reference sequence). Trimming stripped 4 bases from V and 5 bases from J, with 3 bases between. The CDR3 DNA reads TGCGCCAGCAGTGCGGATCAGCCCCAGCATTTT. Translating it yields CASSADQPQHF.

The gene calls are TRBV29-1 and TRBJ1-2; D unclear. V was cut by 0 bases and J by 4 bases, with 12 bases left in between. Per the germline V gene, CDR1 is SQVTM and CDR2 is ANQGSEA. This CDR3 contains 14 residues. The chain's CDR3 is CSVEEKQTFYGYTF. The CDR3 nucleotides read TGCAGCGTTGAAGAGAAACAGACCTTCTATGGCTACACCTTC.

This clone turned up a few times. The chain recombines TRBV5-6 with TRBJ1-2, with 10 bases that match TRBD1. The CDR3 extends over 16 amino acids. Germline assignment: CDR1 SGHDT and CDR2 YYEEEE. The J segment lost 4 bases and the V segment lost 4 bases, leaving 10 bases of the junction unmatched. The CDR3 reads CASSVRDRGVGYGYTF. The CDR3 DNA sequence: TGTGCCAGCAGCGTCCGGGACAGGGGTGTAGGCTATGGCTACACCTTC. The entire variable domain, with the rest obtained from reference TRBV5-6 and TRBJ1-2, is as follows: DAGVTQSPTHLIKTRGQQVTLRCSPKSGHDTVSWYQQALGQGPQFIFQYYEEEERQRGNFPDRFSGHQFPNYSSELNVNALLLGDSALYLCASSVRDRGVGYGYTFGSGTRLTVV.